The source of this T cell receptor (beta chain) is a study of blood T cell repertoires in COVID-19. Turning to the study itself: The cDNA or gDNA used as material had been derived from T cells, B-cell-depleted T cells, or PBMCs.

Using immunoSEQ multiplex PCR, the repertoire was profiled, and TCRdb retains in-frame clones only, with some absent. In the table there are 120,000 or so clones, approximately 87% of which are singletons. The TCR sequence derives from a man aged 70 or older who had recovered from COVID-19. The sequenced sample was peripheral blood.

Here the CDR3 reads CASSMTDRENTIYF. The CDR3, as DNA: TGTGCCAGCAGCATGACAGATAGGGAAAACACCATATATTTT. The J gene is TRBJ1-3, the V gene TRBV9; TRBD1 might be the D (5 bases). Germline values: CDR1 SGDLS, CDR2 YYNGEE. With 4 bases removed from V and 6 bases from J, the gap between germline ends came to 14 bases. The CDR3 covers 14 residues.